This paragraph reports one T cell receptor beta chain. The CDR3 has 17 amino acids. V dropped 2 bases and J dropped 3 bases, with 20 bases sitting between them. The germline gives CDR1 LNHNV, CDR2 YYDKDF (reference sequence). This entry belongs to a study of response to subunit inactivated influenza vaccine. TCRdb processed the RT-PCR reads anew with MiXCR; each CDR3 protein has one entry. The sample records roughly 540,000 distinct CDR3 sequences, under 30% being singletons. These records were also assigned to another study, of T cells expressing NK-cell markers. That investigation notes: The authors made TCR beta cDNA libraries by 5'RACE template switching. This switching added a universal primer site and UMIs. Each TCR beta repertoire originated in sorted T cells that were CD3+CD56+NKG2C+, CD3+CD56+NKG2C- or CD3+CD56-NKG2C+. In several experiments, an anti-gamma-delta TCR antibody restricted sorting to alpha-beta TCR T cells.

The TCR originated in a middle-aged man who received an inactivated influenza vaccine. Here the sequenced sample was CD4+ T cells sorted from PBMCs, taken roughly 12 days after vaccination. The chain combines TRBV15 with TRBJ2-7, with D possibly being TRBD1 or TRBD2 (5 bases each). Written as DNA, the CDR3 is TGTGCCACCAGCAGAACCACCGGACGGGGCTCATACTACGAGCAGTACTTC. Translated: CATSRTTGRGSYYEQYF.